The sequence of this T cell receptor (beta chain) was determined in a study of OX40 agonist ivuxolimab in advanced cancers. Background for the entire study: Ivuxolimab, which targeted the costimulatory receptor OX40 (CD134), was an agonistic, fully human IgG2 monoclonal antibody. Intravenous ivuxolimab was administered to patients every 2 weeks at six dose levels: 0.01, 0.1, 0.3, 1.5, 3 and 10 mg/kg. Of the roughly 50 dose-escalation patients, hepatocellular carcinoma was present in about 19, melanoma in some 15, renal cell carcinoma in 9 and head and neck cancer in 9. In the dose-escalation cohort, approximately 80% of patients were male, and the mean age was approximately 60 years with a range of roughly 23 to 79. Patients were allowed to have had prior anti-PD-1, anti-PD-L1 or anti-CTLA-4 therapy, and around two fifths of the dose-escalation patients had been treated with checkpoint inhibitors. Partial responses were achieved by three dose-escalation patients, of whom one had hepatocellular carcinoma and two had cutaneous melanoma. Peripheral TCRbeta sequencing was intended to test whether TCR sequence diversity was altered and clonal T-cell expansion was caused by ivuxolimab. The paper covers the monotherapy dose-escalation part of the phase I ivuxolimab trial, which included N ≈ 50 patients. Results the study describes overall, beyond this receptor: In the 0.1-3.0 mg/kg groups, partial responders were among the patients with the lowest normalized peripheral clonal expansion, particularly in CD8+ T cells. Low levels of normalized T-cell clonal expansion were also shown by some nonresponding patients. At doses of 0.1 to 3.0 mg/kg, clonal expansion of both CD4+ and CD8+ T cells in blood was seen between baseline and week 6. The antigen specificity of the peripheral T cells that underwent clonal expansion was not determined. After ivuxolimab, CD8+ T cells had more expanded clones than CD4+ T cells on average.

Comment on this clone: Which antigen it targets is not known. No per-base quality is available; no much larger clone lies one base away.

Genomic DNA was extracted from sorted cells for sequencing of the TCRbeta CDR3 region. The immunoSEQ Assay was used to sequence the TCRbeta CDR3 regions. TCRdb limited this immuneACCESS table to in-frame rearrangements with V and J called. A share of clones is missing; checked studies link under half to unresolved V genes, and the rest is unexplained. This sample has around 81,000 clones in its table, and around 89% of those were observed once. Under 1% of the sample belongs to the ten largest clones. Including cysteine and phenylalanine, the CDR3 has 15 amino acids. The sequence is cut down to CDR3 DNA, 45 bases in frame from base 1. Looking up the germline V gene (reference sequence) yields CDR1 LNHDA and CDR2 SQIVND. Deletion took 5 bases off V and 0 bases off J, with a span of 13 bases between the germline ends. The trial excluded patients who had a history of autoimmune disease or who were on systemic immunosuppression. Peripheral blood for TCR sequencing was collected from all dose cohorts at baseline, on cycle 4 day 1, and on cycle 7 day 1. The samples were taken from a phase I, first-in-human, multicenter, open-label dose-escalation trial of ivuxolimab. Adults with locally advanced or metastatic head and neck squamous cell, hepatocellular, melanoma or renal cell carcinoma were enrolled in the trial. Before TCR sequencing, CD4+ T cells and CD8+ T cells from peripheral blood were sorted into separate populations.

Recombination joined TRBV19 with TRBJ1-2, with a tentative D gene TRBD1 over 5 matching bases. The input for sequencing was CD4+ or CD8+ T cells sorted from blood, taken in a trial of the OX40 agonist ivuxolimab. This TCR came from an adult with an advanced solid tumor such as melanoma, head and neck, liver or kidney cancer. In nucleotides, the sequence is TGTGCCAGTAGTTCTGGGGGGTCTACTAACTATGGCTACACCTTC. Translated, this is CASSSGGSTNYGYTF.